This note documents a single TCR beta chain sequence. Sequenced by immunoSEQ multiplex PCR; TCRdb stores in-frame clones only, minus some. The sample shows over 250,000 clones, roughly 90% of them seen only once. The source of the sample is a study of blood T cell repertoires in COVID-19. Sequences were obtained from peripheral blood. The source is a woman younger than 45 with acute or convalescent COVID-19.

The CDR3 region has the DNA TGTGCCAGTCTTCCCCAGATTAGCAATCAGCCCCAGCATTTT. This codes for CASLPQISNQPQHF. J is TRBJ1-5 and V is TRBV19; D is uncertain. From germline, CDR1 is LNHDA and CDR2 SQIVND (reference sequence). V gave up 8 bases and J gave up 0 bases, with 11 bases separating them. This CDR3 has 14 amino acids.